A selection of T cell receptor beta chains follows, all from one sample in a study of blood T cell repertoires in COVID-19. The repertoire was sequenced with immunoSEQ multiplex PCR; TCRdb's copy has only in-frame clones and lacks some. The sample consists of roughly 110,000 clones, 81% of them appearing once. Sequencing was performed on peripheral blood. These receptors all come from a man aged 45-65 years with acute or convalescent COVID-19. Both conserved end residues are trimmed from each CDR3. Fields, in order: V gene, D gene, CDR3 protein. A D gene is named only where the DNA matches it firmly.

>TRBV3-1/TRBV3-2|-
ASSQASRGEAF
>TRBV9|-
ASSSNRVGTEAF
>TRBV10-2|TRBD1
ASSDRGQGNGYT
>TRBV6-5|-
ASIPGGENTEAF
>TRBV9|-
ASSFPPAGEQF
>TRBV6-5|-
ASSTRRGNSPLH
>TRBV12-5|-
ASGSIPGRLFSEAF
>TRBV6-5|-
ASSSRGGEQF
>TRBV10-3|-
AISEGPGNQPQH
>TRBV7-6|-
ASSLRGQNTEAF
>TRBV5-5|-
ASSSGGAGNTIY
>TRBV6-1|TRBD1
ASSANTGVSNQPQH
>TRBV14|TRBD1
ASSRMGQGLSYEQY
>TRBV18|-
ASSRSIPGINEKLF
>TRBV7-9|-
ASSLSAGGYEQY
>TRBV2|TRBD1
ATQGAGSYNEQF
>TRBV19|TRBD1
ASSLQGSYNSPLH
>TRBV3-1/TRBV3-2|TRBD1
ASSQRGRENTEAF
>TRBV7-6|TRBD2
ASSLVETSGAGISYEQY
>TRBV27|-
ASSPYTGELF
>TRBV7-9|TRBD1
ASSTGQNTDTQY
>TRBV5-1|-
ASSPLPRGNYGYT
>TRBV9|TRBD2
ASSRTSGGTPTYNEQF
>TRBV19|TRBD1
ASRTGVDPQH
>TRBV14|TRBD1
ASSQSPGQALHFYGYT
>TRBV9|-
ASSVEMRSHNEQF
>TRBV2|-
ASSAQGPPNQPQH
>TRBV1|-
TSSQDYKPAQGINYEQY
>TRBV6-1|-
ASSEATVNSPLH
>TRBV19|-
ASSISTRRRAYGNTIY
>TRBV5-8|-
ASSLRQAYYEQY
>TRBV29-1|TRBD2
SVEVGLANIQY
>TRBV4-1|-
ASSKTSGAPNTEAF
>TRBV5-1|-
ASSLVVNTEAF
>TRBV12-3/TRBV12-4|-
ASTNPPGAEAF
>TRBV10-3|TRBD1
AISDPGQVIDTEAF
>TRBV5-5|TRBD1
ASSPGTGVHEQY
>TRBV7-2|TRBD1
ASSSGGTGYEQY
>TRBV6-5|-
ASSLETGYYGYT
>TRBV14|-
ASSPGTGYGYT
>TRBV28|TRBD1
ASRDRGYQPQH
>TRBV28|TRBD1
ASRPNNRGQGLFGGGYT
>TRBV9|-
ASSETGDSTDTQY
>TRBV6-5|-
ASSLPSGTPGNTIY
>TRBV9|-
ASSPRRDFEHEQY
>TRBV18|-
ASSSDRNSYEQY
>TRBV5-1|-
ASSLGAGLSTEAF
>TRBV15|-
ATSRYSYRDTLTGNTIY
>TRBV9|-
ASSRPGTFSNTEAF
>TRBV7-9|-
ASSKPGANEKLF
>TRBV2|TRBD1
ASSEAGQLELQPQH